Listed below are T cell receptor beta chains from one sample, sequenced in a study of blood T cells in healthy people across ages. TCRdb recomputed calls from the 5' RACE reads with MiXCR, one row per CDR3 protein. This sample has hundreds of thousands of distinct CDR3 sequences, with roughly a quarter found just once. These data were also filed under a second study, of T cells of mothers and their children.

Sequenced material: blood. The source is a boy aged 2-15 years in good health. CDR3s include the opening cysteine and the closing phenylalanine or tryptophan. Fields, in order: clone size, J gene, D gene, V gene, CDR3 protein, CDR3 DNA. The D gene is left open where the match is weak. Clone sizes are given selectively: once, few, many, or a class where the clone is expanded.

few TRBJ2-3 NA TRBV5-5 CASSSAPGLLTDTQYF TGTGCCAGCAGTTCCGCCCCGGGGCTACTGACAGATACGCAGTATTTT
NA TRBJ1-2 TRBD1 TRBV7-2 CASSYYRGLGGYTF TGTGCCAGCAGCTACTACAGGGGATTGGGCGGCTACACCTTC
few TRBJ1-4 TRBD1 TRBV6-5 CASSPLTGGNNEKLFF TGTGCCAGCAGTCCATTGACAGGGGGGAATAATGAAAAACTGTTTTTT
few TRBJ1-2 TRBD1 TRBV7-9 CASSLTVQGEGGYTF TGTGCCAGCAGCTTAACGGTCCAGGGGGAGGGTGGCTACACCTTC
NA TRBJ2-5 NA TRBV6-6 CASSYGWGQQETQYF TGTGCCAGCAGTTACGGGTGGGGGCAACAAGAGACCCAGTACTTC
NA TRBJ1-5 NA TRBV5-1 CASGDGFSNQPQHF TGCGCCAGCGGGGACGGCTTTAGCAATCAGCCCCAGCATTTT
NA TRBJ2-7 NA TRBV5-1 CASSRFGGLGTYEQYF TGCGCCAGCAGCCGGTTTGGGGGCCTAGGAACCTACGAGCAGTACTTC
NA TRBJ2-7 NA TRBV6-5 CASSLGEGAFEQYF TGTGCCAGCAGTCTCGGGGAGGGGGCCTTCGAGCAGTACTTC
few TRBJ2-5 NA TRBV4-1 CASSQDPPGWQETQYF TGCGCTAGCAGCCAAGACCCCCCCGGCTGGCAAGAGACCCAGTACTTC
NA TRBJ2-1 TRBD2 TRBV5-1 CASSRGLAGVDEQFF TGCGCCAGCAGCAGGGGACTAGCGGGAGTAGATGAGCAGTTCTTC
NA TRBJ2-5 TRBD2 TRBV20-1 CSASDPSGGSETQYF TGCAGTGCTAGTGACCCCAGCGGGGGATCAGAGACCCAGTACTTC
NA TRBJ1-6 NA TRBV18 CASSQSSYNSPLHF TGTGCCAGCTCACAGAGCTCCTATAATTCACCCCTCCACTTT
NA TRBJ1-4 TRBD1 TRBV29-1 CSLHGGGPNEKLFF TGCAGCTTACATGGAGGGGGCCCTAATGAAAAACTGTTTTTT
few TRBJ2-1 TRBD2 TRBV6-1 CASRAPGLAGGGSYNEQFF TGTGCCAGCAGGGCACCGGGACTAGCGGGAGGGGGCTCCTACAATGAGCAGTTCTTC
NA TRBJ1-2 NA TRBV7-2 CASSLTGRYGYTF TGTGCCAGCAGCCTAACAGGGCGCTATGGCTACACCTTC
few TRBJ2-5 NA TRBV12-3/TRBV12-4 CASSIRDLGTQYF TGTGCCAGCAGTATCCGGGACCTGGGGACCCAGTACTTC
few TRBJ2-5 TRBD2 TRBV12-3/TRBV12-4 CASSTSGSTFETQYF TGTGCCAGCAGTACGAGCGGGAGTACGTTTGAGACCCAGTACTTC
NA TRBJ1-4 NA TRBV6-5 CARKQPTNEKLFF TGTGCCAGGAAACAGCCAACTAATGAAAAACTGTTTTTT
few TRBJ2-5 NA TRBV21-1 CASSPWTAPQETQYF TGTGCCAGCAGCCCCTGGACAGCCCCCCAAGAGACCCAGTACTTC
few TRBJ1-4 NA TRBV5-5 CASSPLNEKLFF TGTGCCAGCAGCCCTTTAAATGAAAAACTGTTTTTT
few TRBJ2-7 TRBD2 TRBV20-1 CSATSGGASYEQYF TGCAGTGCTACTAGCGGGGGGGCCTCCTACGAGCAGTACTTC
NA TRBJ2-1 TRBD1 TRBV29-1 CSPQGVGDEQFF TGCAGCCCACAGGGGGTAGGTGATGAGCAGTTCTTC
few TRBJ2-1 NA TRBV7-9 CASSLFEFTGASNEQFF TGTGCCAGCAGCTTATTCGAATTCACGGGGGCCTCAAATGAGCAGTTCTTC
NA TRBJ1-1 NA TRBV5-1 CASSLYSYEGLTEAFF TGCGCCAGCAGTTTATACAGTTATGAGGGACTCACTGAAGCTTTCTTT
NA TRBJ2-7 TRBD2 TRBV5-1 CASSLVAAGGSFSSYEQYF TGCGCCAGCAGCTTGGTAGCAGCGGGAGGATCCTTTAGCTCCTACGAGCAGTACTTC
few TRBJ2-7 TRBD1 TRBV6-5 CASKNGQGDYEQYF TGTGCCAGCAAGAACGGACAGGGGGACTACGAGCAGTACTTC
few TRBJ1-3 TRBD1 TRBV12-3/TRBV12-4 CASSEGQMTGNTIYF TGTGCCAGCAGTGAGGGACAGATGACTGGAAACACCATATATTTT
NA TRBJ1-1 NA TRBV20-1 CSAREGTASAEAFF TGCAGTGCTAGAGAAGGGACGGCCTCAGCGGAAGCTTTCTTT
few TRBJ2-7 NA TRBV18 CASSPLPGPYEQYF TGTGCCAGCTCACCCCTGCCAGGGCCCTACGAGCAGTACTTC
NA TRBJ2-2 NA TRBV30 CAWSVRNTGELFF TGTGCCTGGAGTGTACGGAACACCGGGGAGCTGTTTTTT
NA TRBJ2-2 TRBD2 TRBV10-3 CAIGDVGGSWNTGELFF TGTGCCATCGGTGATGTGGGGGGGAGTTGGAACACCGGGGAGCTGTTTTTT
few TRBJ2-7 TRBD2 TRBV7-9 CASSPSGRDSYEQYF TGTGCCAGCAGCCCATCCGGGAGGGACTCCTACGAGCAGTACTTC
few TRBJ2-5 TRBD2 TRBV6-5 CASSYMGLAETQYF TGTGCCAGCAGTTACATGGGACTAGCAGAGACCCAGTACTTC
NA TRBJ2-2 TRBD2 TRBV14 CASSQDTSGRARELFF TGTGCCAGCAGCCAAGACACTAGCGGGAGGGCCAGGGAGCTGTTTTTT
NA TRBJ1-5 TRBD1 TRBV9 CASSETGVNQPQHF TGTGCCAGCAGCGAGACAGGGGTCAATCAGCCCCAGCATTTT
NA TRBJ1-1 TRBD1 TRBV5-1 CASSLGQGGSEAFF TGCGCCAGCAGCTTGGGACAGGGGGGTTCTGAAGCTTTCTTT
NA TRBJ2-1 TRBD1 TRBV28 CVSRVGPGQGANQQFF TGTGTCAGCAGGGTGGGTCCGGGACAGGGGGCTAATCAGCAGTTCTTC
NA TRBJ2-7 TRBD1 TRBV7-6 CASSEDRGEQYF TGTGCCAGCAGCGAGGACAGGGGCGAGCAGTACTTC
NA TRBJ1-1 NA TRBV29-1 CSVAGRNTEPFF TGCAGCGTTGCTGGGAGGAACACTGAACCTTTCTTT
few TRBJ2-7 TRBD2 TRBV3-1 CASSLEKRGPISYEQYF TGTGCCAGCAGCCTGGAGAAGCGGGGCCCTATCTCCTACGAGCAGTACTTC
few TRBJ2-5 TRBD2 TRBV12-3/TRBV12-4 CASSLAVVAGGLETQYF TGTGCCAGCAGTTTGGCGGTTGTGGCGGGAGGGTTAGAGACCCAGTACTTC
many TRBJ1-2 NA TRBV2 CASSEGFGGYTF TGTGCCAGCAGTGAAGGGTTTGGCGGCTACACCTTC
few TRBJ2-1 TRBD2 TRBV12-3/TRBV12-4 CASSGREGEQFF TGTGCCAGCAGTGGCCGGGAGGGTGAGCAGTTCTTC
NA TRBJ2-2 NA TRBV19 CAGHRRGGMAGELFF TGTGCCGGGCACAGGAGGGGCGGCATGGCCGGGGAGCTGTTTTTT
few TRBJ2-4 NA TRBV4-1 CASSPLARSLAKNIQYF TGCGCCAGCAGCCCCTTGGCGAGGTCACTAGCCAAAAACATTCAGTACTTC
NA TRBJ1-2 NA TRBV29-1 CSVEDRSRTNYGYTF TGCAGCGTTGAAGATCGTTCCCGGACGAACTATGGCTACACCTTC
few TRBJ2-7 NA TRBV6-2/TRBV6-3 CASSYSLYEQYF TGTGCCAGCAGTTACTCCTTATACGAGCAGTACTTC
NA TRBJ2-3 NA TRBV4-3 CASSQEGRGVDTQYF TGCGCCAGCAGCCAAGAAGGGCGGGGAGTAGATACGCAGTACTTT
NA TRBJ2-4 TRBD2 TRBV24-1 CATLEDAGGMGGWAVQYF TGTGCCACACTTGAAGATGCCGGGGGGATGGGGGGTTGGGCCGTTCAGTACTTC
NA TRBJ2-3 NA TRBV29-1 CSVEQGRFTDTQYF TGCAGCGTTGAGCAGGGGCGTTTCACAGATACGCAGTATTTT
NA TRBJ1-1 NA TRBV5-1 CASTRSGPNTEAFF TGCGCCAGCACGAGGTCCGGACCGAACACTGAAGCTTTCTTT
few TRBJ2-3 NA TRBV14 CASSQVLTDTQYF TGTGCCAGCAGCCAAGTCCTCACAGATACGCAGTATTTT